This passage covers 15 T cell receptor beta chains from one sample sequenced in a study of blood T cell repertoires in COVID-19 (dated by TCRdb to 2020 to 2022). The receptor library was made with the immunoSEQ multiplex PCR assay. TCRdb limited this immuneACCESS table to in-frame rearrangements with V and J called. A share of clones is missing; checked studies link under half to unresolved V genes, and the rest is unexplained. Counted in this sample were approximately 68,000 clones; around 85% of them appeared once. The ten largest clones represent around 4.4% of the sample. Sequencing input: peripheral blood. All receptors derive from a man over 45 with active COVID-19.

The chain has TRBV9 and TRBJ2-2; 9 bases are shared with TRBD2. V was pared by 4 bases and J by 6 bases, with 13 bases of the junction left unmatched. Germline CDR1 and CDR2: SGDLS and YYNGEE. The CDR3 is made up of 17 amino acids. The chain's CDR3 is CASSPRSGGPRAGELFF. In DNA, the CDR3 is TGTGCCAGCAGCCCGAGGAGCGGGGGGCCCCGCGCCGGGGAGCTGTTTTTT.

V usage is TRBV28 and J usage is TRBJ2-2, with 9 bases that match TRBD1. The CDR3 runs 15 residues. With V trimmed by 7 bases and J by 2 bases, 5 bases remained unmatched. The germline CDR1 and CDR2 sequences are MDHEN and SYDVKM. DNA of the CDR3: TGTGCCAGCACTAACAGGGGGCTCAACACCGGGGAGCTGTTTTTT. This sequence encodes CASTNRGLNTGELFF.

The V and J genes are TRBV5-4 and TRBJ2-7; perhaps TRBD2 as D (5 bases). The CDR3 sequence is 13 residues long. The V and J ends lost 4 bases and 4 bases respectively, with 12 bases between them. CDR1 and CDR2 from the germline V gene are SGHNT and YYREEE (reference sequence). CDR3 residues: CASSPGLLYEQYF. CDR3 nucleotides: TGTGCCAGCAGCCCCGGACTGTTGTACGAGCAGTACTTC.

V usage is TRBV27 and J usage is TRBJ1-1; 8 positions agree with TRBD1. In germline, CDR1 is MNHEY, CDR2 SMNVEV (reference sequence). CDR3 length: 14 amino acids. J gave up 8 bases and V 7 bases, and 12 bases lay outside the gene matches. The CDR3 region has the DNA TGTGCCAGCAATCTCAGGGGGCGTCTCGGAGAAGCTTTCTTT. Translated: CASNLRGRLGEAFF.

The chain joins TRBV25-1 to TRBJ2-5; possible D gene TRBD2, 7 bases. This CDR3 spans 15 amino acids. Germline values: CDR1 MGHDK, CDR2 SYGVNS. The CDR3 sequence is CAAGPNGGLKETQYF. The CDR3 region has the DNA TGTGCAGCAGGCCCAAACGGGGGGCTAAAGGAGACCCAGTACTTC.

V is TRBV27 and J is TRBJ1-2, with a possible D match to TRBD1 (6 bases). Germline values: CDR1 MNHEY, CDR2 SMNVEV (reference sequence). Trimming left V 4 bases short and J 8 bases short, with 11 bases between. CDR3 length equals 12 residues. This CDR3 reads CASSSTGKGYTF. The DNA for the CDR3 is TGTGCCAGCAGTTCCACAGGGAAGGGCTACACCTTC.

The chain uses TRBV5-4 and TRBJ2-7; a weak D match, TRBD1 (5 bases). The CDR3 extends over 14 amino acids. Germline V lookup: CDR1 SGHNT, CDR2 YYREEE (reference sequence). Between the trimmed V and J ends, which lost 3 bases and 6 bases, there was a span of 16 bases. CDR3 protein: CASSSPRQGSEQYF. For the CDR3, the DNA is TGTGCCAGCAGCTCCCCCCGCCAGGGATCCGAGCAGTACTTC.

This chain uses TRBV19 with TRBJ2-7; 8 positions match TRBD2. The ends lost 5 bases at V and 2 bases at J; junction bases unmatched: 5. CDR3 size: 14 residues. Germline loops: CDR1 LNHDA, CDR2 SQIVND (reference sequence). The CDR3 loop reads CASSFFSGAYEQYF. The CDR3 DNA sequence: TGTGCCAGTAGTTTTTTTAGCGGGGCCTACGAGCAGTACTTC. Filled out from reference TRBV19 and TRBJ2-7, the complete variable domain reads DGGITQSPKYLFRKEGQNVTLSCEQNLNHDAMYWYRQDPGQGLRLIYYSQIVNDFQKGDIAEGYSVSREKKESFPLTVTSAQKNPTAFYLCASSFFSGAYEQYFGPGTRLTVT.

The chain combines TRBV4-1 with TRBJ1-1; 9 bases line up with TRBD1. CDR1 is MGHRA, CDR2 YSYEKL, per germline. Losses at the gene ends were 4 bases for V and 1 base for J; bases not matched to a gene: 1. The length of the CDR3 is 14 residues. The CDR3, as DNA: TGCGCCAGCAGCCGGACAGGGGCGAACACTGAAGCTTTCTTT. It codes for CASSRTGANTEAFF.

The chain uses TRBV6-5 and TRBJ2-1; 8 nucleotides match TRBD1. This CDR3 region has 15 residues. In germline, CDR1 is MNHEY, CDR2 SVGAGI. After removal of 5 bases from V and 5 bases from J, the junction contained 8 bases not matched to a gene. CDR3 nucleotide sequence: TGTGCCAGCAGTACAGGACAGGGTCTCCACAATGAGCAGTTCTTC. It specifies CASSTGQGLHNEQFF.

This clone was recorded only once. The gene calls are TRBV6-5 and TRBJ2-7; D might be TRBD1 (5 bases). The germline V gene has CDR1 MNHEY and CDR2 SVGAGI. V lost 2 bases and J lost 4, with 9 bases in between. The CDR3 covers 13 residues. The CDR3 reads CASSYTDTYEQYF. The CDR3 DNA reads TGTGCCAGCAGTTACACGGACACATACGAGCAGTACTTC.

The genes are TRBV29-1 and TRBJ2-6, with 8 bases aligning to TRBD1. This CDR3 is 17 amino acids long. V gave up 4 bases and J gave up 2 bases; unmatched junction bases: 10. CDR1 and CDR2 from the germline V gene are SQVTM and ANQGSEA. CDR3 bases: TGCAGCGTTGTGGGAGCAGGGGGCCTTGCTGGGGCCAACGTCCTGACTTTC. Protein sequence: CSVVGAGGLAGANVLTF.

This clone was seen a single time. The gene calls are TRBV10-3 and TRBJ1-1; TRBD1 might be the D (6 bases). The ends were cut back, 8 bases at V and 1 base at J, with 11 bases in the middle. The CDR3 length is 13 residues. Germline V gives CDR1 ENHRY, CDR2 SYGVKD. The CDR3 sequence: CAIGGGKNTEAFF. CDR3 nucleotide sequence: TGTGCCATCGGGGGGGGCAAGAACACTGAAGCTTTCTTT.

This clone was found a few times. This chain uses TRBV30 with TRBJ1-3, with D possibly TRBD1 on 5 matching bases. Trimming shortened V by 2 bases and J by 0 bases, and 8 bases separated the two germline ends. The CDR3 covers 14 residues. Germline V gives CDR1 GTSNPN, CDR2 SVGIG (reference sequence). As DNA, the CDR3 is TGTGCCTGGAGTAGGGGCCTCTCTGGAAACACCATATATTTT. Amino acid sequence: CAWSRGLSGNTIYF.

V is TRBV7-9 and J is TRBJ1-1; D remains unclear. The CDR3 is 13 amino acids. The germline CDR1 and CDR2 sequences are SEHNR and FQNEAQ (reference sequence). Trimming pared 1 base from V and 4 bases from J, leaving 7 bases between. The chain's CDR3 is CASSLVSGTEAFF. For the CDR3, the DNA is TGTGCCAGCAGCTTAGTTTCGGGCACTGAAGCTTTCTTT.